This TCR beta chain stems from a study of blood T cell repertoires in COVID-19. Background on the study: Spain, Italy and the United States supplied samples that represented acute and convalescent COVID-19. In each case, the material was cDNA or gDNA derived from T cells, B-cell-depleted T cells, or PBMCs.

CDR3 length equals 13 residues. After removal of 11 bases from V and 7 bases from J, the junction contained 6 bases not matched to a gene. The germline V gene has CDR1 SNHLY and CDR2 FYNNEI. This table comes from immunoSEQ multiplex PCR, and its TCRdb copy is limited to in-frame clones, with some not included. The sample contains over 300,000 clones, around nine tenths of which appear only once. Categorization into cohorts depended on clinical history that participants reported. The specimen sequenced was PBMCs or T cells enriched from blood (not recorded which). This sequence was found in a young woman with acute COVID-19. The gene calls are TRBV2 and TRBJ1-6; 9 bases are shared with TRBD1. As DNA, the CDR3 is TGTGCCGGAGGACAGGGGCAGAATTCACCCCTCCACTTT. It specifies CAGGQGQNSPLHF.